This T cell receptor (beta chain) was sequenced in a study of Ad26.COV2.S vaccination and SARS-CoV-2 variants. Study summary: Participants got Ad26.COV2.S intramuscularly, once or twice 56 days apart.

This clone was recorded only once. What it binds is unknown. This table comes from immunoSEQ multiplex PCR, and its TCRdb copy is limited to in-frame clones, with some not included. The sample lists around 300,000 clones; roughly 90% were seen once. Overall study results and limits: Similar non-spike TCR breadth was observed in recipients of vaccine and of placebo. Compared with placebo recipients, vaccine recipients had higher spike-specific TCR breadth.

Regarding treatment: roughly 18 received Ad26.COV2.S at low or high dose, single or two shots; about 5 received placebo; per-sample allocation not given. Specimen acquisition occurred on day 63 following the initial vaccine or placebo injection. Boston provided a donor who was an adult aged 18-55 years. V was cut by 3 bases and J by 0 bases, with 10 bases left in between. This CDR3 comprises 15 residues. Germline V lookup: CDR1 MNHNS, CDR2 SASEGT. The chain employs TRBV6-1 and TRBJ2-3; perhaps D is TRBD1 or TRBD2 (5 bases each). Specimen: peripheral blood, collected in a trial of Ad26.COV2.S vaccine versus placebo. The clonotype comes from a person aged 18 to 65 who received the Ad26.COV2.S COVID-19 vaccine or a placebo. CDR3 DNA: TGTGCCAGCAGTGAGACGGGACCGAGCACAGATACGCAGTATTTT. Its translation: CASSETGPSTDTQYF.